This T cell receptor beta chain was captured by sequencing in a study of cytomegalovirus exposure and HLA in healthy donors. This clone was seen only a few times. PCR was performed using 60 Vbeta and 13 Jbeta primers. Sequenced by immunoSEQ multiplex PCR; TCRdb stores in-frame clones only, minus some. The repertoire holds about 140,000 clones, with roughly 80% as singletons. Participants comprised healthy donors of bone marrow. Germline CDR1 and CDR2: MDHEN and SYDVKM. The CDR3 length is 14 residues. With 3 bases removed from V and 5 bases from J, the gap between germline ends came to 13 bases. The chain combines TRBV28 with TRBJ1-2, with D tentatively TRBD1 (5 bases). The sequence derives from a female donor in good health and CMV-seronegative. The sequencing sample was made of PBMCs. For the CDR3, the DNA is TGTGCCAGCAGTTTTGTAGGGGCCACTTATGGCTACACCTTC. Protein: CASSFVGATYGYTF.